This entry features one T cell receptor (beta chain) sequence. This sample was included in a study of blood T cell repertoires in COVID-19. The germline V gene encodes CDR1 SGHVS and CDR2 FQNEAQ. The CDR3 is made up of 15 amino acids. Germline trimming cut 2 bases from V and 4 bases from J; bases unmatched to any gene: 5. Profiling relied on immunoSEQ multiplex PCR, and the TCRdb table lists in-frame clones only, not all of them. This table has about 140,000 clones, 84% appearing once. The sample was PBMCs or T cells enriched from blood (not recorded which). The TCR originated in a woman between 50 and 59 years old with acute COVID-19. V is TRBV7-8 and J is TRBJ2-7; the match to TRBD1 covers 10 bases. The DNA for the CDR3 is TGTGCCAGCAGCTTAAGAAGGACAGGGGGTTACGAGCAGTACTTC. Protein: CASSLRRTGGYEQYF.